A selection of T cell receptor beta chains follows, all from one sample in a study of cytomegalovirus exposure and HLA in healthy donors. The protocol was immunoSEQ multiplex PCR, while the TCRdb copy is restricted to in-frame clones and leaves out a portion. The sample includes under 100,000 clones, 95% to 96% seen only once; the top ten take about 1.3%. Sequenced material: PBMCs. The receptors were sampled from a woman between 18 and 29 years old in good health and CMV-seronegative. CDR3s include the opening cysteine and the closing phenylalanine or tryptophan. Each record gives: D gene, V gene, J gene, CDR3 DNA, CDR3 protein. D genes are given only for firm matches.

>TRBD1|TRBV28|TRBJ2-1
TGTGCCTTAGGGGCAGGGGGTGGCTCCTACAATGAGCAGTTCTTC
CALGAGGGSYNEQFF
>.|TRBV18|TRBJ1-2
TGTGCCAGCTCACCACCCGGGAACGATAATCGCTACACCTTC
CASSPPGNDNRYTF
>.|TRBV10-3|TRBJ2-7
TGTGCCATCAGTGATTACAGCCTTTCCTTCTACGAGCAGTACTTC
CAISDYSLSFYEQYF
>.|TRBV5-6|TRBJ1-2
TGTGCCAGCAGCTTGGTCGGACAAAACTATGGCTACACCTTC
CASSLVGQNYGYTF
>.|TRBV19|TRBJ2-2
TGTGCCAGTAGTTACGGGACCGGGGAGCTGTTTTTT
CASSYGTGELFF
>.|TRBV19|TRBJ1-5
TGTGCCAGTAGTGGACACCCCACAGGGAAGCCCCAGCATTTT
CASSGHPTGKPQHF
>.|TRBV20-1|TRBJ2-5
TGCAGTGCAGCGAGCTCGGAGACCCAGTACTTC
CSAASSETQYF
>TRBD1|TRBV6-4|TRBJ1-2
TGTGCCAGCAGTACCGGGACAGGATATGGCTACACCTTC
CASSTGTGYGYTF
>TRBD2|TRBV28|TRBJ2-5
TGTGCCAGCAGTTTAGCTAGCGGGAGCCAAGGGGCCCAGTACTTC
CASSLASGSQGAQYF
>.|TRBV7-6|TRBJ2-7
TGTGCCAGCAGGCGGGATGACGACTGGGACGAGCAGTACTTC
CASRRDDDWDEQYF
>.|TRBV18|TRBJ2-5
TGTGCCAGCTCACCCTGGGGGGGCTCCCAAGAGACCCAGTACTTC
CASSPWGGSQETQYF
>.|TRBV28|TRBJ2-2
TGTGCCAGCAGTTTAGGGGGCAAAGTGAACACCGGGGAGCTGTTTTTT
CASSLGGKVNTGELFF
>.|TRBV27|TRBJ1-2
TGTGCCAGCAGCGTAACTTCAAGGGGTACTGGCTACACCTTC
CASSVTSRGTGYTF